This T cell receptor (beta chain) comes out of a study of blood T cells in healthy people across ages. Primers used in a second PCR of roughly 7 to 11 cycles were a sample-barcoded 5' primer and a J-beta primer mix. TCRdb re-called the 5' RACE reads through MiXCR, storing one row per CDR3 protein. The profile covers 1.8 million or so distinct CDR3 sequences, with more than 35% appearing a single time and roughly 23% taken by the ten largest. Study outcomes and limitations: Underestimates were what the diversity estimates from one million T cells were considered to be.

Of note for this clonotype: Its antigen is not identified.

The V end was cut by 6 bases, the J end by 7 bases, with 15 bases between. The CDR3 consists of 13 residues. CDR1 is MNHNS and CDR2 is SASEGT in the germline V gene. They isolated at least 6.5 million PBMCs from each sample. Extraction yielded at least 5 micrograms of total RNA per sample. The sequence came from a human donor in good health. The chain employs TRBV6-1 and TRBJ1-2, with TRBD1 as a possible D gene (6 bases). The sample was blood. The CDR3 loop is CASREQGQAGYTF. The CDR3 DNA is TGTGCCAGCAGGGAACAGGGTCAGGCTGGCTACACCTTC.